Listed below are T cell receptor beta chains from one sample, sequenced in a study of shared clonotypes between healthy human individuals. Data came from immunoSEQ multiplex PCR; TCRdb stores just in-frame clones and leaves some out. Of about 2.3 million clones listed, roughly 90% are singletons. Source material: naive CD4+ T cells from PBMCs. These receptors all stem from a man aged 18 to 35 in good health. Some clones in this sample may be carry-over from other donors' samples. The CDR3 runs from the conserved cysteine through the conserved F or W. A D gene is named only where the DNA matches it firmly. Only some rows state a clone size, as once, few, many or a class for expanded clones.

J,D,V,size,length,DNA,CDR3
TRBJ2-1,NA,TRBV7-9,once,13,TGTGCCAGCAGCTTAGCGGGAGGCAATGAGCAGTTCTTC,CASSLAGGNEQFF
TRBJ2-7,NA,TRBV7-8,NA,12,TGTGCCAGCAGCCTCGTTCCCGTCGAGCAGTACTTC,CASSLVPVEQYF
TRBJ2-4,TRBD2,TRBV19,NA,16,TGTGCCAGTAGCGAGCATAGCGGGAGGGCCAAAAACATTCAGTACTTC,CASSEHSGRAKNIQYF
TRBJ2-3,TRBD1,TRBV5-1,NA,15,TGCGCCAGCCTGCCAGGGACAGGGGGCACAGATACGCAGTATTTT,CASLPGTGGTDTQYF
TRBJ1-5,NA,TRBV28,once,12,TGTGCCAGCGGGAACTTAGGTCAGCCCCAGCATTTT,CASGNLGQPQHF
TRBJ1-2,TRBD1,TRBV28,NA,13,TGTGCCAGCAGCCTGAACAGGGGTCATGGCTACACCTTC,CASSLNRGHGYTF
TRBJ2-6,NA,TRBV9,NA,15,TGTGCCAGCAGCGTAGGGAACTCTGGGGCCAACGTCCTGACTTTC,CASSVGNSGANVLTF
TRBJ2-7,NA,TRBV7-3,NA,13,TGTGCCAGCAGCCGTGTTGGGAGCTACGAGCAGTACTTC,CASSRVGSYEQYF
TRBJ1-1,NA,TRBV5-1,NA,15,TGCGCCAGCAGCGAAACTGGACAAATGAACACTGAAGCTTTCTTT,CASSETGQMNTEAFF
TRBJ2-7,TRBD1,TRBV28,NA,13,TGTGCCAGCAGACACAGGGGCTCCTACGAGCAGTACTTC,CASRHRGSYEQYF
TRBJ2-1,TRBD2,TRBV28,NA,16,TGTGCCAGCAGACCTTCTAGCGGAGGTTCCTACAATGAGCAGTTCTTC,CASRPSSGGSYNEQFF
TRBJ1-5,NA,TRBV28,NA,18,TGTGCCAGCAGTTTACTCCAATCCCCAGATTATAGCAATCAGCCCCAGCATTTT,CASSLLQSPDYSNQPQHF
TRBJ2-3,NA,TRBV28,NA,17,TGTGCCAGCAGAGTTTCCCCTCTGGTGAGAGGGACAGATACGCAGTATTTT,CASRVSPLVRGTDTQYF
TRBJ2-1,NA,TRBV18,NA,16,TGTGCCAGCTCACCATTCGGGGATCCCGCTTACAATGAGCAGTTCTTC,CASSPFGDPAYNEQFF
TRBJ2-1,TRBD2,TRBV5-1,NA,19,TGCGCCAGCAGCTTGGCCCCGAGCACTAGCGGAGGGACCTACAATGAGCAGTTCTTC,CASSLAPSTSGGTYNEQFF
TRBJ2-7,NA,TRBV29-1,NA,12,TGCAGCGCCTCGGGACCGCTTGGGGAGCAGTACTTC,CSASGPLGEQYF
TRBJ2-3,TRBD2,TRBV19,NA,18,TGTGCCAGTAGTACGGGTGGACTAGCGGGAATTGAAACAGATACGCAGTATTTT,CASSTGGLAGIETDTQYF
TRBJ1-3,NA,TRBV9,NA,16,TGTGCCAGCAGCGTAGCCTTGAACACCCCTGGAAACACCATATATTTT,CASSVALNTPGNTIYF
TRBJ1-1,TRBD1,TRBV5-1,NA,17,TGCGCCAGCAGCTTGGCCCTAATATGGACAGGGAACACTGAAGCTTTCTTT,CASSLALIWTGNTEAFF
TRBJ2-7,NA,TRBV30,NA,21,TGTGCCTGGAGTGTACGACGATTACCGCCCCATCCGGACAGACAACCCTACGAGCAGTACTTC,CAWSVRRLPPHPDRQPYEQYF
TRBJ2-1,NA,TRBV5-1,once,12,TGCGCCAGCAGCGAGCAGGGTAGTGAGCAGTTCTTC,CASSEQGSEQFF
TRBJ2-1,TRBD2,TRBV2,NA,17,TGTGCCAGCAGTCTATTCCGACTAGCGGGAGGCTACAATGAGCAGTTCTTC,CASSLFRLAGGYNEQFF
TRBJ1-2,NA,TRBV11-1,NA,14,TGTGCCAGCAGCTTAGGTCAGGGGACCTATGGCTACACCTTC,CASSLGQGTYGYTF
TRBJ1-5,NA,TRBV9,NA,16,TGTGCCGGCAGCCCCGCGTCAGGGTCGAGCAATCAGCCCCAGCATTTT,CAGSPASGSSNQPQHF
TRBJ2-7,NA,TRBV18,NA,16,TGTGCCAGCTCACCGTCGGCTACAACCGTTCCTCGAGAGCAGTACTTC,CASSPSATTVPREQYF
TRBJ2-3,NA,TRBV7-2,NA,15,TGTGCCAGCAGCTTACGGGACTTCCCACAAGATACGCAGTATTTT,CASSLRDFPQDTQYF
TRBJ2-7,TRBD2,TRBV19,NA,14,TGTGCCAGTACCGCCGGCGGGGGGGCCTACGAGCAGTACTTC,CASTAGGGAYEQYF
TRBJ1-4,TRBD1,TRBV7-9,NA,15,TGTGCCAGCAGCCCTTGGACAGGGGGGGATGAAAAACTGTTTTTT,CASSPWTGGDEKLFF
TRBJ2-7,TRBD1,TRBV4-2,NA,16,TGTGCCAGCAGCCAAGTCGGGACAGGGGGCGGCGACGAGCAGTACTTC,CASSQVGTGGGDEQYF
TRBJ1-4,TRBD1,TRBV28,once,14,TGTGCCAGCAGCCTGACAGGGGAGGGGGAAAAACTGTTTTTT,CASSLTGEGEKLFF
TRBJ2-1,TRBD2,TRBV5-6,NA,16,TGTGCCAGCAGCATACGGACTAGCGGGATATTAAATGAGCAGTTCTTC,CASSIRTSGILNEQFF
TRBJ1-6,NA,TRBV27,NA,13,TGTGCCAGCAGTCTCCCGGGGAGTTCACCCCTCCACTTT,CASSLPGSSPLHF
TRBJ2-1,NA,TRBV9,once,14,TGTGCCAGCAGCGTAGTGCCCGGGTCGAATGAGCAGTTCTTC,CASSVVPGSNEQFF
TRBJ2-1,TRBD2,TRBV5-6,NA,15,TGTGCCAGCAGCAGGACTAGCGGGCTGTACAATGAGCAGTTCTTC,CASSRTSGLYNEQFF
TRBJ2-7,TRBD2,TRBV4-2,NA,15,TGTGCCAGCAGCCGACTAGCCGACAGCTCCTACGAGCAGTACTTC,CASSRLADSSYEQYF
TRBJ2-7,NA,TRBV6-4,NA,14,TGTGCCAGAACCGGTGGGCGGGTCTCCTACGAGCAGTACTTC,CARTGGRVSYEQYF
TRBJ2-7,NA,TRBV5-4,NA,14,TGTGCCAGCAGCTTGAAGGTGGGGTCCTACGAGCAGTACTTC,CASSLKVGSYEQYF
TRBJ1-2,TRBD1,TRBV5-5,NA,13,TGTGCCAGCAGCGTCGCAGGGGGAGGTGGCTACACCTTC,CASSVAGGGGYTF
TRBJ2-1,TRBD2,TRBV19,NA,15,TGTGCCAGTAGTCGCTCCAGCGGGAGTATTCATGAGCAGTTCTTC,CASSRSSGSIHEQFF
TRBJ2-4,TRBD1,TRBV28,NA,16,TGTGCCAGCAGTATCGGACAGGGTGGTGTCAAAAACATTCAGTACTTC,CASSIGQGGVKNIQYF
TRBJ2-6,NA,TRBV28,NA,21,TGTGCCAGCAGATCCCGCCCCCTCTTGACAGTAGAACTCTCTGGGGCCAACGTCCTGACTTTC,CASRSRPLLTVELSGANVLTF
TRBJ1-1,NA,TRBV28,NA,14,TGTGCCAGCAGTCAGACAGGACGACGGACTGAAGCTTTCTTT,CASSQTGRRTEAFF
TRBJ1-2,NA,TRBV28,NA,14,TGTGCCAGCAGTTTTCGATTTACAAGCTATGGCTACACCTTC,CASSFRFTSYGYTF
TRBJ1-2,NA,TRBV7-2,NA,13,TGTGCCAGCCCACGGAGGACAGAATATGGCTACACCTTC,CASPRRTEYGYTF
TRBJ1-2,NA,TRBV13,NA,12,TGTGCCAGCAGCTTAGCTCACTATGGCTACACCTTC,CASSLAHYGYTF
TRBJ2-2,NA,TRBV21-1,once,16,TGTGCCAGCAGCCTCCTGGGCAGGCGATTCATTGGGGAGCTGTTTTTT,CASSLLGRRFIGELFF
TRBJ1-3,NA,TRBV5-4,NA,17,TGTGCCAGCAGCTTGGCCTCCGGACGGGGCTCTGGAAACACCATATATTTT,CASSLASGRGSGNTIYF
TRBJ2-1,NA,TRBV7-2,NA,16,TGTGCCAGCAGCTTAGCCGGGACTTCTTCCTACAATGAGCAGTTCTTC,CASSLAGTSSYNEQFF
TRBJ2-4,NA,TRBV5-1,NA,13,TGCGCCAGCAGCCCCCTTGGGCGGCACATTCAGTACTTC,CASSPLGRHIQYF
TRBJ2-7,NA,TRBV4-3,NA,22,TGCGCCAGCAGCCAAGACGGGTACGCGGCTAAAGAGTTAGCGGAACATTCCTACGAGCAGTACTTC,CASSQDGYAAKELAEHSYEQYF